The present entry profiles one T cell receptor (beta chain) with its context. Its target is not known. This CDR3 contains 13 residues. Germline-derived CDR1 and CDR2 are SGDLS and YYNGEE. Trimming removed 3 bases from V and 11 bases from J, with 14 bases in between. Using immunoSEQ multiplex PCR, the repertoire was profiled, and TCRdb retains in-frame clones only, with some absent. This table has some 170,000 clones, about 85% appearing once. The data were taken from a study of lymphopenia after photon versus proton radiotherapy. Study-level points and caveats: Survival link was tested only in deceased patients; proton benefit remains a possibility. Relative stability marked proton patients; photon patients lost diversity and naive cells. Oligoclonal CD8+ Temra expansion after nadir drove photon patients' diversity drop. Larger post-nadir TCR diversity loss correlated inversely with survival in deceased patients.

The TCR comes from a man between 45 and 60 years old with gastric cancer. J is TRBJ1-4 and V is TRBV9; D call uncertain. The starting material was peripheral blood, obtained from a patient treated with photon-based radiotherapy. The CDR3, as DNA: TGTGCCAGCAGCGCCCCGGCTGGGAAGAAACTGTTTTTT. This encodes CASSAPAGKKLFF.